Included here is one T cell receptor (beta chain) sequence, with context. Its antigen is unidentified. CDR3 length: 14 residues. CDR1 and CDR2 from the germline V gene are LNHDA and SQIVND (reference sequence). The V segment lost 5 bases and the J segment 5 bases; nucleotides outside the gene matches: 8. The record originates from a study of PD-L1 blockade in urothelial cancer. About the study: In terms of prior chemotherapy, patients had received 0 to 3 regimens. After treatment start, blood was analyzed at 3 weeks (second dose) and at 6 weeks.

General study points: A pretreatment blood TCR clonality that fell below the median predicted better progression-free and overall survival.

TCR analog templates of synthetic origin were spiked into each PCR. Assay used: immunoSEQ multiplex PCR; TCRdb lists only in-frame clones, some missing. The sample holds some 22,000 clones, around 87% seen once. The chain combines TRBV19 with TRBJ2-7, with 8 bases identical to TRBD2. The sequenced sample was PBMCs, obtained around atezolizumab (anti-PD-L1) treatment. This TCR came from a woman aged 60-75 years with urothelial cancer. In DNA form, the CDR3 reads TGTGCCAGTAGTGTTAGCGGGACCAACGACGAGCAGTACTTC. Translated: CASSVSGTNDEQYF.